A single sample gave rise to the 18 T cell receptor beta chains below, sequenced in a study of control samples from healthy donors and cancer patients (TCRdb year 2020). Library construction relied on the immunoSEQ multiplex PCR assay. TCRdb limited this immuneACCESS table to in-frame rearrangements with V and J called. A share of clones is missing; checked studies link under half to unresolved V genes, and the rest is unexplained. The sample data list 90,000 to 100,000 clones, and 79% of these were observed just once. About 10% of the sample is held by the ten biggest clonotypes. The sample was blood. The receptors derive from a woman in her 30s in good health.

The rearrangement joins TRBV6-5 to TRBJ2-5; D might be TRBD1 (5 bases). Germline V CDR1 and CDR2: MNHEY, SVGAGI. This CDR3 has 14 amino acids. Trimming shortened V by 7 bases and J by 5 bases, and 17 bases separated the two germline ends. The chain's CDR3 is CASTAVRGPETQYF. The CDR3 nucleotides read TGTGCCAGCACGGCGGTAAGGGGTCCGGAGACCCAGTACTTC.

The chain recombines TRBV11-2 with TRBJ1-6; 10 nucleotides match TRBD1. Germline V gives CDR1 SGHAT, CDR2 FQNNGV. Trimming removed 5 bases from V and 4 bases from J; junction bases left unmatched: 14. This CDR3 region has 19 residues. This CDR3 is CASSIGTGALGFYNSPLHF. In nucleotides, the CDR3 is TGTGCCAGCAGCATAGGGACAGGGGCCCTAGGGTTTTATAATTCACCCCTCCACTTT. The whole variable domain, remainder taken from reference TRBV11-2 and TRBJ1-6, is EAGVAQSPRYKIIEKRQSVAFWCNPISGHATLYWYQQILGQGPKLLIQFQNNGVVDDSQLPKDRFSAERLKGVDSTLKIQPAKLEDSAVYLCASSIGTGALGFYNSPLHFGNGTRLTVT.

This clone was seen a few times. The gene calls are TRBV5-1 and TRBJ1-1, with 8 bases fitting TRBD1. Germline V gene data show CDR1 as SGHRS and CDR2 as YFSETQ. The CDR3 extends over 13 amino acids. V lost 4 bases and J lost 4; bases outside the gene matches: 3. This chain's CDR3 is CASSLTGATEAFF. The CDR3 DNA reads TGCGCCAGCAGCCTGACAGGGGCCACTGAAGCTTTCTTT.

The chain carries TRBV10-3 and TRBJ2-2; D unclear. CDR3 size: 14 residues. The ends were cut back, 8 bases at V and 0 bases at J, with 10 bases in the middle. CDR1 is ENHRY and CDR2 is SYGVKD in the germline V gene. The CDR3 loop is CAIGTAANTGELFF. The CDR3 nucleotides are TGTGCCATCGGTACGGCTGCGAACACCGGGGAGCTGTTTTTT.

This chain links TRBV10-3 with TRBJ2-6, with a tentative D call TRBD1 (5 bases). V lost 4 bases, J lost 0 bases, and 10 bases lay in between. The germline CDR1 and CDR2 sequences are ENHRY and SYGVKD. This CDR3 comprises 16 residues. The CDR3 spells CAISVQTDSGANVLTF. The CDR3 coding sequence is TGTGCCATCAGTGTTCAGACAGACTCTGGGGCCAACGTCCTGACTTTC.

J is TRBJ1-2 and V is TRBV13, with 8 positions matching TRBD1. Germline CDR1 reads PRHDT; CDR2 reads FYEKMQ (reference sequence). The junction had 7 bases not matched to a gene; V was cut back by 1 base and J by 6 bases. The CDR3 has 15 residues. The CDR3 sequence is CASSLEASGGDGYTF. The CDR3 coding sequence is TGTGCCAGCAGCTTAGAGGCCTCAGGGGGCGATGGCTACACCTTC.

V gene TRBV5-1 combines with J gene TRBJ1-1; D not certain. The CDR3 has 15 amino acids. Trimming took off 0 bases at V and 5 bases at J, with 14 bases between the two ends. The germline V gene encodes CDR1 SGHRS and CDR2 YFSETQ. The CDR3: CASSLETGRRTEAFF. CDR3 sequence (DNA): TGCGCCAGCAGCTTGGAAACGGGGAGGAGGACTGAAGCTTTCTTT.

This clone has just a few counts. The chain employs TRBV19 and TRBJ2-6; a possible D gene is TRBD1 (5 bases). There are 18 residues in the CDR3. Germline CDR1 and CDR2: LNHDA and SQIVND (reference sequence). Trimming cost V 4 bases and J 0 bases, with 16 bases left between them. CDR3 loop: CASSNTRGRDSGANVLTF. The CDR3 nucleotides are TGTGCCAGTAGTAACACAAGGGGAAGGGACTCTGGGGCCAACGTCCTGACTTTC.

The rearrangement uses TRBV19 and TRBJ1-2; TRBD1 is a possible D gene (5 bases). V was pared by 5 bases and J by 0 bases, with 10 bases between. CDR1 and CDR2 from the germline V gene are LNHDA and SQIVND (reference sequence). CDR3 length: 14 amino acids. The CDR3 loop reads CASSWDGANYGYTF. The CDR3 bases are TGTGCCAGTAGTTGGGACGGAGCTAACTATGGCTACACCTTC.

CDR3 sequence: CASSPIGGSYTDTQYF. The CDR3 DNA follows: TGTGCCAGCAGCCCCATCGGGGGGTCGTACACAGATACGCAGTATTTT. V is TRBV11-2 and J is TRBJ2-3, with TRBD2 matching 7 bases. Germline trimming cut 5 bases from V and 2 bases from J; bases unmatched to any gene: 10. This CDR3 region has 16 residues. CDR1 and CDR2 (germline): SGHAT, FQNNGV.

This clone occurred many times. The chain uses TRBV4-2 and TRBJ2-2, with TRBD1 as a possible D gene (6 bases). The CDR3 spans 14 residues. Germline V CDR1 and CDR2: LGHNA, YNFKEQ. V was trimmed by 1 base and J by 8 bases, leaving 11 bases between them. CDR3 DNA sequence: TGTGCCAGCAGCCAAGGTGGGGGCAAGGGGGAGCTGTTTTTT. It codes for CASSQGGGKGELFF.

V is TRBV6-6 and J is TRBJ2-7; D is perhaps TRBD1 (6 bases). V lost 5 bases and J lost 3, with 17 bases in between. CDR1 and CDR2 from the germline V gene are MNHNY and SVGAGI (reference sequence). The CDR3 runs to 15 residues. The CDR3 loop is CASSRDTLSLYEQYF. The CDR3 DNA follows: TGTGCCAGCAGTAGGGACACCCTGTCCCTCTACGAGCAGTACTTC.

The genes are TRBV5-1 and TRBJ2-2; D call uncertain. This CDR3 spans 13 amino acids. Germline values: CDR1 SGHRS, CDR2 YFSETQ. V was clipped by 2 bases and J by 7 bases, with 9 bases between them. Here the CDR3 DNA reads TGCGCCAGCAGCTTAAGTTTGAACGGGGAGCTGTTTTTT. Its protein is CASSLSLNGELFF.

V and J are TRBV14 and TRBJ2-7; possible D gene TRBD2, 6 bases. Trimming removed 4 bases at V and 6 bases at J, with 16 bases between. The CDR3 is 14 amino acids. The germline V gene has CDR1 SGHDN and CDR2 FVKESK. Here the CDR3 reads CASSPNLRGGEQYF. CDR3 in DNA: TGTGCCAGCAGCCCCAATTTGAGGGGAGGCGAGCAGTACTTC.

The genes are TRBV19 and TRBJ1-6; 7 bases match TRBD1. This CDR3 is 14 amino acids long. V lost 5 bases to trimming and J lost 9 bases; unmatched junction nucleotides: 7. CDR1 LNHDA and CDR2 SQIVND come from the germline V gene (reference sequence). CDR3 protein: CASSGERTGSPLHF. CDR3 in DNA: TGTGCCAGTAGTGGGGAGAGGACAGGTTCACCCCTCCACTTT.

The chain combines TRBV7-6 with TRBJ1-1; the D gene is possibly TRBD1 (6 bases). The V end lost 5 bases, the J end lost 3 bases, and 16 bases lay between the germline ends. The CDR3 spans 15 residues. The germline gives CDR1 SGHVS, CDR2 FNYEAQ. The DNA for the CDR3 is TGTGCCAGCAGCGACGGGGGAACAGGGCACACTGAAGCTTTCTTT. This gives the protein CASSDGGTGHTEAFF.

The chain uses TRBV4-2 and TRBJ2-1; D is unclear. There are 15 residues in the CDR3. Germline V gene data show CDR1 as LGHNA and CDR2 as YNFKEQ. Trimming removed 0 bases at V and 0 bases at J, with 6 bases between. CDR3 sequence (DNA): TGTGCCAGCAGCCAAGAGCAGAGCTCCTACAATGAGCAGTTCTTC. As protein: CASSQEQSSYNEQFF.

The chain has TRBV7-7 and TRBJ2-5; D is undetermined. Looked up from germline, CDR1 is SSHAT and CDR2 is FNYEAQ (reference sequence). Between the trimmed V and J ends, which lost 6 bases and 5 bases, there was a span of 16 bases. The CDR3 length is 14 residues. CDR3 region: CASSRTGAAETQYF. The CDR3, as DNA: TGTGCCAGCAGTCGCACCGGCGCCGCGGAGACCCAGTACTTC. The full variable domain, in which reference TRBV7-7 and TRBJ2-5 provide the parts outside the CDR3, is GAGVSQSPRYKVTKRGQDVTLRCDPISSHATLYWYQQALGQGPEFLTYFNYEAQPDKSGLPSDRFSAERPEGSISTLTIQRTEQRDSAMYRCASSRTGAAETQYFGPGTRLLVL.